This entry describes one TCR beta chain. The CDR3 contains 15 residues. The V and J ends lost 4 bases and 5 bases respectively, with 19 bases between them. Germline V gene sequence: CDR1 SGHNT, CDR2 YYREEE (reference sequence). This sample stems from a study of T cell changes during pregnancy in multiple sclerosis. The table came from immunoSEQ multiplex PCR; TCRdb's copy has only in-frame clones and leaves some out. The table has some 73,000 clones, 85% to 95% seen once. This clonotype was sampled from a female donor in good health, enrolled as a control in a pregnancy study. The V and J genes are TRBV5-4 and TRBJ2-7; weak D call: TRBD2 (6 bases). The material was peripheral blood, obtained in the third trimester of pregnancy. The CDR3 DNA sequence: TGTGCCAGCAGCCCTGCGGGGCCCTCACCGAACGAGCAGTACTTC. It encodes CASSPAGPSPNEQYF.